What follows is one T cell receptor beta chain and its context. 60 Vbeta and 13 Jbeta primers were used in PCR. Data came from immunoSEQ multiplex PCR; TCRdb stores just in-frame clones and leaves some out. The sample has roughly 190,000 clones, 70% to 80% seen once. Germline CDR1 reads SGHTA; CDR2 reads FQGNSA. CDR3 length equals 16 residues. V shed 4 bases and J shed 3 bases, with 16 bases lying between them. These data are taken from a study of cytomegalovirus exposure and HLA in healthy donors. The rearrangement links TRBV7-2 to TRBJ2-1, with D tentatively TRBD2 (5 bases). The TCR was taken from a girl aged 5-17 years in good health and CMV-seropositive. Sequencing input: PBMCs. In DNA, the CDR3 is TGTGCCAGCAGCTACTTAGTAGCTAGCTTCTACAATGAGCAGTTCTTC. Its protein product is CASSYLVASFYNEQFF.